The 7 T cell receptor beta chains reported below all come from one sample, sequenced in a study of blood T cell repertoires in COVID-19. Generated by immunoSEQ multiplex PCR, the TCRdb table keeps only in-frame clones and is missing some. The sample shows about 200,000 clones, 70% to 90% of them seen only once. Input material: peripheral blood. All receptors come from a middle-aged woman who had recovered from COVID-19.

V is TRBV9 and J is TRBJ1-3; possibly TRBD1 for D (6 bases). V lost 2 bases and J lost 0, with 27 bases in between. CDR1 and CDR2 (germline): SGDLS, YYNGEE. This CDR3 comprises 21 residues. The CDR3 sequence is CASSVTIPGTRDIDSGNTIYF. In DNA form, the CDR3 reads TGTGCCAGCAGCGTTACTATTCCGGGGACCCGGGACATCGACTCTGGAAACACCATATATTTT.

The genes are TRBV6-5 and TRBJ1-5; 7 bases fit TRBD1. Germline-derived CDR1 and CDR2 are MNHEY and SVGAGI. The length of the CDR3 is 15 residues. Trimming cost V 0 bases and J 6 bases; bases outside gene matches: 5. The CDR3 bases are TGTGCCAGCAGTTACTCAGGGCAGGGGGGTCAGCCCCAGCATTTT. Its translation: CASSYSGQGGQPQHF.

V usage is TRBV29-1 and J usage is TRBJ2-1; perhaps D is TRBD1 or TRBD2 (5 bases each). Trimming left V 7 bases short and J 7 bases short, with 14 bases between. The CDR3 is 12 residues long. Per the germline V gene, CDR1 is SQVTM and CDR2 is ANQGSEA. The CDR3 protein is CSGGGLTNEQFF. The CDR3 nucleotides are TGCAGCGGGGGCGGACTGACGAATGAGCAGTTCTTC.

This clone was recorded only once. CDR3 sequence (DNA): TGCGCCAGCAGCCCGACAGGAAACACTGAAGCTTTCTTT. Translating gives CASSPTGNTEAFF. J is TRBJ1-1 and V is TRBV5-1; D is perhaps TRBD1 (6 bases). Germline V gene lookup returns CDR1 SGHRS and CDR2 YFSETQ. Trimming cost V 4 bases and J 2 bases, with 9 bases left between them. The CDR3 totals 13 residues.

The chain couples TRBV19 to TRBJ1-2, with TRBD1 matching over 7 bases. Germline loops: CDR1 LNHDA, CDR2 SQIVND (reference sequence). V shed 6 bases, J shed 4 bases, and the junction held 2 bases outside the gene matches. The CDR3 length is 12 residues. Written as DNA, the CDR3 is TGTGCCAGTAGCGACAGGGTCTATGGCTACACCTTC. This codes for CASSDRVYGYTF.

The chain joins TRBV7-3 to TRBJ2-7; D is possibly TRBD1 (7 bases). The germline V gene has CDR1 SGHTA and CDR2 FQGTGA. The length of the CDR3 is 14 residues. V lost 2 bases and J 5 bases, leaving 13 bases between the germline ends. CDR3 bases: TGTGCCAGCAGCTTAGGAGGGGGCATCGACGAGCAGTACTTC. It is translated as CASSLGGGIDEQYF.

The V call is TRBV6-5, the J call TRBJ2-5, with 7 nucleotides matching TRBD1. The junction had 6 bases not matched to a gene; V was cut back by 9 bases and J by 2 bases. The CDR3 covers 13 residues. Germline-derived CDR1 and CDR2 are MNHEY and SVGAGI. CDR3 residues: CASSRGSQETQYF. DNA of the CDR3: TGTGCCAGTTCCAGGGGGTCACAAGAGACCCAGTACTTC.